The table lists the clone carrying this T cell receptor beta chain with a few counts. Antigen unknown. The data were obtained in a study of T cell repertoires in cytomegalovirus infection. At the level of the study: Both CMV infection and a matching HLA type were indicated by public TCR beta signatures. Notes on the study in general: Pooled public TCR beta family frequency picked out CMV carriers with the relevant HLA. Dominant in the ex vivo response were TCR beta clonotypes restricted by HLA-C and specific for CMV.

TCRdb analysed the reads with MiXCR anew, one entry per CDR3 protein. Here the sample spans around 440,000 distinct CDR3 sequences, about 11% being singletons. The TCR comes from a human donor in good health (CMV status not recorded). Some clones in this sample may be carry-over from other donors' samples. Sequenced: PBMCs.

DNA for the CDR3: TGTGCCAGCAGTGAAGCGCCATGGGCCTACTACACCTTC. Translating it yields CASSEAPWAYYTF. This chain uses TRBV2 with TRBJ1-2; D is uncertain. Looked up from germline, CDR1 is SNHLY and CDR2 is FYNNEI. The CDR3 is made up of 13 amino acids. V lost 0 bases to trimming and J lost 10 bases, with 12 bases between them.